This record covers a single TCR beta chain. Its target is not known. The PCR was carried out with 60 Vbeta primers and 13 Jbeta primers. Repertoires were generated with immunoSEQ multiplex PCR, while TCRdb's copy carries only in-frame clones and drops some. The data contain about 150,000 clones, more than 70% of them seen just once; the ten biggest clones take up 11%. The data derive from a study of cytomegalovirus exposure and HLA in healthy donors. At the level of the study: Early released data comprised tens of millions of unique TCRs from HLA-typed donors. The study, taken as a whole, reports: The study had only CMV serostatus as immune exposure information. A few V segments could not be told apart, such as TRBV6-2 and TRBV6-3, and were left out.

Germline V gene lookup returns CDR1 GTSNPN and CDR2 SVGIG (reference sequence). The CDR3 consists of 13 residues. V lost 3 bases and J 1 base, leaving 9 bases between the germline ends. V usage is TRBV30 and J usage is TRBJ1-2; D remains ambiguous. The TCR originated in a man between 18 and 35 years old in good health and CMV-seropositive. The sequenced sample consisted of PBMCs. Here the CDR3 reads CAWREGGNYGYTF. The CDR3 DNA follows: TGTGCCTGGAGGGAGGGAGGTAACTATGGCTACACCTTC.